Listed here is a single T cell receptor beta chain. What it binds is unknown. The data were taken from a study of shared clonotypes between healthy human individuals. Broader study findings: In this cohort, only blood was sampled, and tissue repertoires likely differ.

Genomic DNA of each subset was evenly split across several immunoSEQ plates. PCR replicates from unsorted PBMC used roughly 300 ng DNA, and this amount was about 33,000 T cell genomes. Profiled with immunoSEQ multiplex PCR; TCRdb holds only in-frame clones, not every one. The top ten hold more than 10% of the sample, which has approximately 460,000 clones, roughly three quarters seen once. Donors were Caucasian adults residing in Nashville, Tennessee, USA. This clonotype was sampled from a woman between 40 and 50 years old in good health. Some clones in this sample may be carry-over from other donors' samples. Specimen: PBMCs.

CDR3 nucleotide sequence: TGTGCCAGCAGTAAGGAAAGGAATGAGCAGTTCTTC. Protein product: CASSKERNEQFF. This chain links TRBV11-3 with TRBJ2-1; D is uncertain. Germline-derived CDR1 and CDR2 are SGHNT and YENEEA. V lost 6 bases to trimming and J lost 7 bases, with 10 bases between them. This CDR3 comprises 12 residues.